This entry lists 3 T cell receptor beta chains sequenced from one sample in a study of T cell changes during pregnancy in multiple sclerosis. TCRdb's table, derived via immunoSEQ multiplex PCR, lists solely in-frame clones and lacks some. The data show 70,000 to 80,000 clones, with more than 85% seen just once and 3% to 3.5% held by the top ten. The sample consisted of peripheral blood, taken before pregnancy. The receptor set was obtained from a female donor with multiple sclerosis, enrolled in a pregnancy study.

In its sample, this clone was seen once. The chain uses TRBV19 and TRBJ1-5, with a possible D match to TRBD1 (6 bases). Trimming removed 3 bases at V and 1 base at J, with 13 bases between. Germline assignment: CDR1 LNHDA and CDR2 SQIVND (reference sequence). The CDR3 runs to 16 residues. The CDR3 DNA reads TGTGCCAGTAGTATTTTTTGGCAGGGGAGCAATCAGCCCCAGCATTTT. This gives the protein CASSIFWQGSNQPQHF.

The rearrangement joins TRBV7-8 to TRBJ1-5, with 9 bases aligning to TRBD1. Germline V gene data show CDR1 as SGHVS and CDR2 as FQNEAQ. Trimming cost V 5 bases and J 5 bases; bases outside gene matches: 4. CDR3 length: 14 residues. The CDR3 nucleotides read TGTGCCAGCAGCCGGGACAGGGCTGATCAGCCCCAGCATTTT. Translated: CASSRDRADQPQHF. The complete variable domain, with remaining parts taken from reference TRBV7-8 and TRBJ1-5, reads GAGVSQSPRYKVAKRGQDVALRCDPISGHVSLFWYQQALGQGPEFLTYFQNEAQLDKSGLPSDRFFAERPEGSVSTLKIQRTQQEDSAVYLCASSRDRADQPQHFGDGTRLSIL.

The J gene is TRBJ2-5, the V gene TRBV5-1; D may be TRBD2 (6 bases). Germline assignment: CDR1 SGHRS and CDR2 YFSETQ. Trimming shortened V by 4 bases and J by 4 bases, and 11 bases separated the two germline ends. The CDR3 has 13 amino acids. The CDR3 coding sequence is TGCGCCAGCAGCCCGGGGGACGCAGAGACCCAGTACTTC. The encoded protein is CASSPGDAETQYF.